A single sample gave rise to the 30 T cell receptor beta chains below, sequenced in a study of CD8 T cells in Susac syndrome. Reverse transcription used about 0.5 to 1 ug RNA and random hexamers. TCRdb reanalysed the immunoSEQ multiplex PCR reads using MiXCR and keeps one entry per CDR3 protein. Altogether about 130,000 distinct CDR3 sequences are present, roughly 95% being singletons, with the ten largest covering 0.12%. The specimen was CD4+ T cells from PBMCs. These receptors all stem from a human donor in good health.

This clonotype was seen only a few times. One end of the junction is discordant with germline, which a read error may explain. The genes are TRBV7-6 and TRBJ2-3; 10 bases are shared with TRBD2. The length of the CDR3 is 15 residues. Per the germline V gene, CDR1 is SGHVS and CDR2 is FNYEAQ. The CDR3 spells CASSLAGASTDTQYF. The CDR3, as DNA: TGTGCCAGCAGCCTAGCGGGAGCTAGCACAGATACGCAGTATTTT.

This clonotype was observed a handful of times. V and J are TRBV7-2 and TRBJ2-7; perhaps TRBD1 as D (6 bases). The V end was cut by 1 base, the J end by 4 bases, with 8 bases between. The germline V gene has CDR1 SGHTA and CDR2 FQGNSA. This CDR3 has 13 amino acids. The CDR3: CASSLDRVYEQYF. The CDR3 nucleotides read TGTGCCAGCAGCTTAGACAGGGTATACGAGCAGTACTTC.

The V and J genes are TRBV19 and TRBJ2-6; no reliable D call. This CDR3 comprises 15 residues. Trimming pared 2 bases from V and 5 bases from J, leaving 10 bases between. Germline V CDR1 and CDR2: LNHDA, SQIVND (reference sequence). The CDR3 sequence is CASSIQVLRANVLTF. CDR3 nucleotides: TGTGCCAGTAGTATACAAGTTCTTAGGGCCAACGTCCTGACTTTC.

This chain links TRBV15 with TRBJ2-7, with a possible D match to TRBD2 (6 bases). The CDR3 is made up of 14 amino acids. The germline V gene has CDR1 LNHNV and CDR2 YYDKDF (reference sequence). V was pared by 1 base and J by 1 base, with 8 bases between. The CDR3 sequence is CATSRGGTSYEQYF. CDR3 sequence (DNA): TGTGCCACCAGCAGAGGAGGGACTTCCTACGAGCAGTACTTC.

The CDR3 protein is CSVGPKGLATDTQYF. The CDR3 DNA follows: TGCAGCGTCGGACCCAAGGGACTAGCGACAGATACGCAGTATTTT. The V call is TRBV29-1, the J call TRBJ2-3, with 10 bases aligning to TRBD2. V lost 6 bases to trimming and J lost 3 bases; unmatched junction nucleotides: 9. This CDR3 spans 15 amino acids. Germline assignment: CDR1 SQVTM and CDR2 ANQGSEA.

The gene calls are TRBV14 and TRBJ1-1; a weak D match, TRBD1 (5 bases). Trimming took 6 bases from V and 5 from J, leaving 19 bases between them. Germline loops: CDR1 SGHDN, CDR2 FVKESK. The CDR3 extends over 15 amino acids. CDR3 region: CASSSQGLTGTEAFF. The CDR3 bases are TGTGCCAGCAGTTCTCAGGGACTGACGGGGACTGAAGCTTTCTTT.

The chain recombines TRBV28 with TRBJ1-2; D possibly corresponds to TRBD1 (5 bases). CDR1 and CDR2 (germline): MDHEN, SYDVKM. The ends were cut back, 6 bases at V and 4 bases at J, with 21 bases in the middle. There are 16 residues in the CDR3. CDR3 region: CASRKWGEAGIYGYTF. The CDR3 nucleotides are TGTGCCAGCAGAAAGTGGGGCGAGGCGGGGATCTATGGCTACACCTTC.

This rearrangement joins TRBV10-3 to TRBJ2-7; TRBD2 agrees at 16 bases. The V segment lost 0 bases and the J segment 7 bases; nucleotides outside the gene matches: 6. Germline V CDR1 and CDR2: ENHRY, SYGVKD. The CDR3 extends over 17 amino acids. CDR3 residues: CAISESGLAGGPREQYF. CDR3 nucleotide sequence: TGTGCCATCAGTGAGTCGGGACTAGCGGGAGGGCCGCGGGAGCAGTACTTC.

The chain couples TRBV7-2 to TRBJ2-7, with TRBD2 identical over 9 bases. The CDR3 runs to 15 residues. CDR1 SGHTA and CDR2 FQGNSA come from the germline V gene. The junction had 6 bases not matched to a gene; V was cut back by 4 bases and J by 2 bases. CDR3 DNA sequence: TGTGCCAGCAGCTCGGCTAGCGGGGCTCCCTACGAGCAGTACTTC. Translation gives CASSSASGAPYEQYF.

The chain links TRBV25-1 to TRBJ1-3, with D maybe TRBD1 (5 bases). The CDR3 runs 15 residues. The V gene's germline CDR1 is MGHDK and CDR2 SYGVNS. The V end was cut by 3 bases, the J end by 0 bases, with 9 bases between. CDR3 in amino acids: CASSEGPPSGNTIYF. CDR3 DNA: TGTGCCAGCAGTGAGGGGCCGCCCTCTGGAAACACCATATATTTT.

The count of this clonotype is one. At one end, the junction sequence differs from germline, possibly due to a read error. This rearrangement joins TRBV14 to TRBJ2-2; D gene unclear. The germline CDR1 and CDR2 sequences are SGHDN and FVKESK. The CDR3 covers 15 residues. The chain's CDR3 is CASIQDRLGTGELFF. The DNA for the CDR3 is TGTGCCAGCATCCAAGATCGGTTGGGCACCGGGGAGCTGTTTTTT.

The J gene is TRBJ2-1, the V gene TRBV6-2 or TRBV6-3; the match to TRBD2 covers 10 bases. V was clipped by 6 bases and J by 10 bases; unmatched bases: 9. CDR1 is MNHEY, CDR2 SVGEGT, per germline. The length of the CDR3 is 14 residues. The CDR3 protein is CASRMVAGGYEQFF. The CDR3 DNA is TGTGCCAGCAGGATGGTAGCGGGAGGATACGAGCAGTTCTTC.

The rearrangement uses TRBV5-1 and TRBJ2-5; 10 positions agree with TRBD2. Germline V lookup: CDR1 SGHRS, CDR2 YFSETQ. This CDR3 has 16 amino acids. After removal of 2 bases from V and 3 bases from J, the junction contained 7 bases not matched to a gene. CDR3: CASSLGSSGREETQYF. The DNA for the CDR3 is TGCGCCAGCAGCTTAGGCTCTAGCGGGAGAGAAGAGACCCAGTACTTC.

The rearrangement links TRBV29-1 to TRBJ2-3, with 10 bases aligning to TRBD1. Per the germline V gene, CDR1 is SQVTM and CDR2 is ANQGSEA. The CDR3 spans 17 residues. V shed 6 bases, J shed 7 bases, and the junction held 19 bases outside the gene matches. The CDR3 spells CSVADRGAIRFDNTQYF. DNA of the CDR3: TGCAGCGTCGCGGACAGGGGGGCCATTAGGTTCGATAATACGCAGTATTTT.

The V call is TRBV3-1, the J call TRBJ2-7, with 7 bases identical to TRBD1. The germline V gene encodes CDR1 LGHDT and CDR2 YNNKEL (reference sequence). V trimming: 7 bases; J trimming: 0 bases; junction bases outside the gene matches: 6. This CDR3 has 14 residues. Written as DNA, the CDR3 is TGTGCCAGCACCATGACAGGGACCTCCTACGAGCAGTACTTC. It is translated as CASTMTGTSYEQYF.

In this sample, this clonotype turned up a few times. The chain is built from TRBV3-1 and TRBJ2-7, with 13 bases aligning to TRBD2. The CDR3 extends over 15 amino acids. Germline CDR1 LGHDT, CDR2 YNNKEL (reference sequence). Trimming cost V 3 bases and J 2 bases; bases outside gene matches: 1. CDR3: CASSQGLAGPYEQYF. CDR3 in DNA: TGTGCCAGCAGCCAGGGACTAGCGGGACCCTACGAGCAGTACTTC.

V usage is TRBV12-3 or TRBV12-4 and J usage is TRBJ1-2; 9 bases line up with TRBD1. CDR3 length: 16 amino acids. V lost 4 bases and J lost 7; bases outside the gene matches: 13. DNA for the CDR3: TGTGCCAGCAGTTCAATCCGGGACAGGGTTAGAGTTGGCTACACCTTC. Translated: CASSSIRDRVRVGYTF.

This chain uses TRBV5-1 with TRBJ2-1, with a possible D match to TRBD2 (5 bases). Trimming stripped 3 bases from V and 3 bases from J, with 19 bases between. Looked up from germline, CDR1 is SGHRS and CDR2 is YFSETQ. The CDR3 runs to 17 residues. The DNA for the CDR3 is TGCGCCAGCAGCTCGGGGAGCCGGCCCCAGAACTACAATGAGCAGTTCTTC. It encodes CASSSGSRPQNYNEQFF.

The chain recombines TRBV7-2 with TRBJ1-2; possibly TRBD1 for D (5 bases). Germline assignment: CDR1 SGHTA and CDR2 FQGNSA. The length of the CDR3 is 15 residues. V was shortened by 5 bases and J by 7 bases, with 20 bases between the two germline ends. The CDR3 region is CASSPRDKDSAGYTF. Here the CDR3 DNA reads TGTGCCAGCAGCCCCAGGGATAAGGATTCCGCTGGCTACACCTTC.

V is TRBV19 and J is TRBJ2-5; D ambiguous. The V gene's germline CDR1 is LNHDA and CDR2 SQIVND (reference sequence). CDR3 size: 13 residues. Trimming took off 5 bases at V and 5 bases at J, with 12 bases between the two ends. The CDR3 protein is CASSHRLRETQYF. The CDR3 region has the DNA TGTGCCAGTAGTCACAGACTCAGGGAGACCCAGTACTTC.

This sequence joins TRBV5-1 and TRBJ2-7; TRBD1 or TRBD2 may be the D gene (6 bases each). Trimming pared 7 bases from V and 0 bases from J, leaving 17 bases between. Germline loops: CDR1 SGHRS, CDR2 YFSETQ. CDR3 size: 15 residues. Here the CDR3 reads CASAPGASVSYEQYF. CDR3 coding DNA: TGCGCCAGCGCGCCGGGGGCTAGCGTCTCCTACGAGCAGTACTTC.

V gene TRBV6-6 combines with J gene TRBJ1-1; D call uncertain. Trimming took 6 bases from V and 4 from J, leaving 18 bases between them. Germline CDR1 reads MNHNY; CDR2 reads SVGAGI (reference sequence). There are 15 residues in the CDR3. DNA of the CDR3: TGTGCCAGCAGGGCGATGGAGGGATGGTCCACTGAAGCTTTCTTT. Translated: CASRAMEGWSTEAFF.

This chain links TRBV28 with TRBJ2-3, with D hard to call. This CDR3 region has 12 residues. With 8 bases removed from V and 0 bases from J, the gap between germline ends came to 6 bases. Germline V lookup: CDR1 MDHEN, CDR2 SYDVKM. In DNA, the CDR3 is TGTGCCAGCCGGAGTAGCACAGATACGCAGTATTTT. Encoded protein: CASRSSTDTQYF.

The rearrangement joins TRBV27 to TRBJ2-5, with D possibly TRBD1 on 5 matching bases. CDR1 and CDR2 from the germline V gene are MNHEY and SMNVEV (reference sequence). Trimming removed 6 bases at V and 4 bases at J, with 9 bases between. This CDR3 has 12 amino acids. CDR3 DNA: TGTGCCAGCAGGAGGCAGGGAGAGACCCAGTACTTC. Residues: CASRRQGETQYF.

The CDR3 protein is CASSSGLSHNEQFF. CDR3 nucleotides: TGTGCCAGCAGCTCGGGACTATCTCACAATGAGCAGTTCTTC. This rearrangement joins TRBV7-6 to TRBJ2-1, with 7 bases fitting TRBD2. Germline-derived CDR1 and CDR2 are SGHVS and FNYEAQ. This CDR3 has 14 residues. V shed 4 bases and J 5 bases; nucleotides not matched to a gene: 5.

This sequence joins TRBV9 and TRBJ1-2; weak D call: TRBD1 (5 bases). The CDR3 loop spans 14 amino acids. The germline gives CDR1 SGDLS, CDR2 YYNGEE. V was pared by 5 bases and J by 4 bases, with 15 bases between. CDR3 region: CASSDRGRTYGYTF. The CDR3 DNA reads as TGTGCCAGCAGTGATAGGGGACGGACCTATGGCTACACCTTC.

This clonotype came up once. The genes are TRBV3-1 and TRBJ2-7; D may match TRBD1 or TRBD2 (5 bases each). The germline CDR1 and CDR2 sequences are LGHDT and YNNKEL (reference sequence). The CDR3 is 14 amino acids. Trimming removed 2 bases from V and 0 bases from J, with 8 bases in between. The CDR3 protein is CASSQSGTSYEQYF. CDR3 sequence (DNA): TGTGCCAGCAGCCAATCGGGGACCTCCTACGAGCAGTACTTC.

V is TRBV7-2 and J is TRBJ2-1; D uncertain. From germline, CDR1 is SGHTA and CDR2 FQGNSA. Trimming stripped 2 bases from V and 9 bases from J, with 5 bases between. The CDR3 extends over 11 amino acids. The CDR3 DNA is TGTGCCAGCAGCTTAAAAAGTGAGCAGTTCTTC. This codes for CASSLKSEQFF.

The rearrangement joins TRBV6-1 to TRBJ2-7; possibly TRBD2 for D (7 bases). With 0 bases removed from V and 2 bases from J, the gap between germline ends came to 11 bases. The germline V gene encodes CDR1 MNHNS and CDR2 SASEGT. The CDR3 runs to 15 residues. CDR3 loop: CASSEAAGAAYEQYF. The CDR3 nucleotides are TGTGCCAGCAGTGAAGCGGCGGGGGCGGCCTACGAGCAGTACTTC.

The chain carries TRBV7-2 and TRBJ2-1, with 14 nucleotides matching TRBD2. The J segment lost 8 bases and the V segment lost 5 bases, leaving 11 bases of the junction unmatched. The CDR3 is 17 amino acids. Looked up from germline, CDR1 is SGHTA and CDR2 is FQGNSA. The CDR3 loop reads CASSILPGLAGDHEQFF. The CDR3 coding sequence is TGTGCCAGCAGCATACTTCCGGGACTAGCGGGAGACCATGAGCAGTTCTTC. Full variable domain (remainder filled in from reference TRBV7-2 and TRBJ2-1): GAGVSQSPSNKVTEKGKDVELRCDPISGHTALYWYRQSLGQGLEFLIYFQGNSAPDKSGLPSDRFSAERTGGSVSTLTIQRTQQEDSAVYLCASSILPGLAGDHEQFFGPGTRLTVL.